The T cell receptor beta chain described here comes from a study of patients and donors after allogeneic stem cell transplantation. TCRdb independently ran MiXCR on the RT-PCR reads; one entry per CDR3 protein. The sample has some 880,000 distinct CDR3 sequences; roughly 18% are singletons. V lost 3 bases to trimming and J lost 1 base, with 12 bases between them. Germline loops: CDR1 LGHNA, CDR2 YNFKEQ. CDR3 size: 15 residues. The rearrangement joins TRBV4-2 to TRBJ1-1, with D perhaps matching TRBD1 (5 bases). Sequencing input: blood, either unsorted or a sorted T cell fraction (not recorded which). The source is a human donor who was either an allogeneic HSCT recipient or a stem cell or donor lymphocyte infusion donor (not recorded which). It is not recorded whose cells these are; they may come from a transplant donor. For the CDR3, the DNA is TGTGCCAGCAGCCATGTTGGGACGGCGAACACTGAAGCTTTCTTT. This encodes CASSHVGTANTEAFF.